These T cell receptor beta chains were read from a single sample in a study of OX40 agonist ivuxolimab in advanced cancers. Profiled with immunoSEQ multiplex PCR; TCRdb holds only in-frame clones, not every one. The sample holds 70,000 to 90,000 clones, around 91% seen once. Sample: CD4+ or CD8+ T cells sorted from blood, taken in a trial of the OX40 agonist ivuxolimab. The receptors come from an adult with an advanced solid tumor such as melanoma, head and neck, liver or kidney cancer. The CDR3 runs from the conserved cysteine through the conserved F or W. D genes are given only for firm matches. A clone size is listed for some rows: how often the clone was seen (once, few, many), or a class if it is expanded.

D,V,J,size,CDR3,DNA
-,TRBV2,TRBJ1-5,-,CASRVGPRSHSNQPQHF,TGTGCCAGCAGGGTGGGCCCCAGGAGTCATAGCAATCAGCCCCAGCATTTT
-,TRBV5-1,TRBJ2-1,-,CASSFSGTSYNEQFF,TGCGCCAGCAGCTTTAGCGGTACCTCCTACAATGAGCAGTTCTTC
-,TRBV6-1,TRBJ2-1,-,CASLLTFGGEQFF,TGTGCCAGCCTGTTAACGTTTGGGGGTGAGCAGTTCTTC
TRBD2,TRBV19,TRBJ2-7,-,CASSIGSGSEYHEQYF,TGTGCCAGTAGTATCGGGAGCGGGAGTGAATACCACGAGCAGTACTTC
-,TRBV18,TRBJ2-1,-,CASSPLRPEQFF,TGTGCCAGCTCACCACTACGTCCTGAGCAGTTCTTC
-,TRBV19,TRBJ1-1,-,CASSDGRVNTEAFF,TGTGCCAGTAGTGACGGACGGGTGAACACTGAAGCTTTCTTT
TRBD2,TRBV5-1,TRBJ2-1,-,CASSFAAGEEYEQFF,TGCGCCAGCAGCTTCGCGGCGGGAGAGGAGTATGAGCAGTTCTTC
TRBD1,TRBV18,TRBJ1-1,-,CASSPIVPGQGEAFF,TGTGCCAGCTCACCCATAGTCCCGGGACAGGGCGAAGCTTTCTTT
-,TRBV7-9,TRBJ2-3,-,CASSVGGGRTSTDTQYF,TGTGCCAGCAGCGTCGGTGGGGGGAGGACTAGCACAGATACGCAGTATTTT
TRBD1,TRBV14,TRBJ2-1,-,CASRPKTGTEIYNEQFF,TGTGCCAGCAGGCCTAAAACCGGGACAGAAATTTACAATGAGCAGTTCTTC
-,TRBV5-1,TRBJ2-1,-,CASSPPDYNEQFF,TGCGCCAGCAGCCCCCCGGACTACAATGAGCAGTTCTTC
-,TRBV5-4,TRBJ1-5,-,CASSSGTEQPQHF,TGTGCCAGCAGTTCCGGGACGGAGCAGCCCCAGCATTTT
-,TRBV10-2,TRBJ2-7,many,CASSTLAYEQYF,TGCGCCAGCAGTACACTAGCATACGAGCAGTACTTC
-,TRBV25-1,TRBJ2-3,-,CASSRDDTDTQYF,TGTGCCAGCAGCCGGGACGACACAGATACGCAGTATTTT
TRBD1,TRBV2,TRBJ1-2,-,CASSAGVGGSNGYTF,TGTGCCAGCAGTGCAGGTGTAGGGGGCTCTAATGGCTACACCTTC
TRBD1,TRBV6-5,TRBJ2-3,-,CASSWGGQGMGTQYF,TGTGCCAGCAGCTGGGGCGGACAGGGGATGGGTACGCAGTATTTT
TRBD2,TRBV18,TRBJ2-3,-,CASSPIASGSIDTQYF,TGTGCCAGCTCACCAATCGCTAGCGGGAGCATAGATACGCAGTATTTT
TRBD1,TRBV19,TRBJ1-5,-,CASSIGGTAPPQHF,TGTGCCAGTAGTATAGGGGGGACAGCACCCCCTCAGCATTTT
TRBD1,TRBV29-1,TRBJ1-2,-,CSVESGGFGYTF,TGCAGCGTTGAATCAGGGGGCTTTGGCTACACCTTC
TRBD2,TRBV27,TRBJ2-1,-,CASSLGVAGGQNEQFF,TGTGCCAGCAGTTTAGGCGTCGCGGGAGGTCAAAATGAGCAGTTCTTC
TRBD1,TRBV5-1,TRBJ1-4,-,CASSLTGGNEKLFF,TGCGCCAGCAGCTTGACAGGGGGGAATGAAAAACTGTTTTTT
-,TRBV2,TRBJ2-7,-,CASSALYEQYF,TGTGCCAGCAGTGCCCTCTACGAGCAGTACTTC
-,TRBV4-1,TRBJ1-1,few,CASSQIDRNTEAFF,TGCGCCAGCAGCCAAATAGACAGGAACACTGAAGCTTTCTTT
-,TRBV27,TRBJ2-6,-,CASGGLHSGANVLTF,TGTGCCAGCGGGGGACTGCACTCTGGGGCCAACGTCCTGACTTTC
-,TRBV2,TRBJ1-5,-,CASSERQPNPQHF,TGTGCCAGCAGTGAAAGGCAGCCTAACCCCCAGCATTTT
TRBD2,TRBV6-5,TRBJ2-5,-,CASSSIGGSGETQYF,TGTGCCAGCAGTTCTATCGGCGGGAGTGGAGAGACCCAGTACTTC
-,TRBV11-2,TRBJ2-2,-,CASSFPGTGELFF,TGTGCCAGCAGCTTCCCGGGGACCGGGGAGCTGTTTTTT
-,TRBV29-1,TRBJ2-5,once,CSVPQEPSMTQYF,TGCAGCGTTCCCCAGGAACCGTCAATGACCCAGTACTTC
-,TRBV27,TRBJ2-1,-,CASRQGPSYNEQFF,TGTGCCAGCAGGCAGGGCCCTTCCTACAATGAGCAGTTCTTC
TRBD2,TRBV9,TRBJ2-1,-,CASSKTSGTTYNEQFF,TGTGCCAGCAGCAAGACTAGCGGGACCACCTACAATGAGCAGTTCTTC
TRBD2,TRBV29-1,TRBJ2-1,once,CSCRTSGRNEQFF,TGCAGCTGCCGGACTAGCGGGAGAAATGAGCAGTTCTTC
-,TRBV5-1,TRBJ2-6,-,CASRRGSGANVLTF,TGCGCCAGCCGTCGGGGATCTGGGGCCAACGTCCTGACTTTC
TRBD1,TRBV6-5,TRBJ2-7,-,CASKTGVKYEQYF,TGTGCCAGCAAGACAGGGGTCAAGTACGAGCAGTACTTC
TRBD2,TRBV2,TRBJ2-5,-,CASSANGLAGGGSQYF,TGTGCCAGCAGCGCAAATGGACTAGCGGGAGGTGGGTCCCAGTACTTC
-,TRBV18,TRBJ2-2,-,CASSPPPGPGELFF,TGTGCCAGCTCACCACCACCAGGGCCCGGGGAGCTGTTTTTT
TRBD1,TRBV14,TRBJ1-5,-,CASSPGTVNQPQHF,TGTGCCAGCAGCCCTGGGACAGTCAATCAGCCCCAGCATTTT
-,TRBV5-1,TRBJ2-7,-,CASSLGGDEQYF,TGCGCCAGCAGCTTGGGGGGGGACGAGCAGTACTTC
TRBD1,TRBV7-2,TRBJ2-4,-,CASSPPGQENIQYF,TGTGCCAGCAGCCCCCCCGGACAGGAAAACATTCAGTACTTC
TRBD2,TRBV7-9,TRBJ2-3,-,CASSSVIAGVSSTDTQYF,TGTGCCAGCAGCTCCGTCATAGCGGGAGTAAGTAGCACAGATACGCAGTATTTT
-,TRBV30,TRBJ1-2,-,CAWSAGNYGYTF,TGTGCCTGGAGTGCAGGAAACTATGGCTACACCTTC
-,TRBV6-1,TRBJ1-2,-,CASSEERVYGYTF,TGTGCCAGCAGTGAAGAGCGGGTCTATGGCTACACCTTC
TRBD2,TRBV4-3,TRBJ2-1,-,CASSPGEAGYNEQFF,TGCGCCAGCAGCCCCGGGGAAGCGGGGTACAATGAGCAGTTCTTC
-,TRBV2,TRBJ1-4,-,CASSVQPNEKLFF,TGTGCCAGCAGTGTACAGCCTAATGAAAAACTGTTTTTT
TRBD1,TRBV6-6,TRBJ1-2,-,CASSLGGSTAGYTF,TGTGCCAGCAGTCTAGGGGGCTCGACAGCTGGCTACACCTTC
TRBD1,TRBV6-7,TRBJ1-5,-,CASRSTGGSNQPQHF,TGTGCCAGCAGGTCGACAGGGGGTAGCAATCAGCCCCAGCATTTT
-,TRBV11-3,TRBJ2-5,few,CASSLVGGETQYF,TGTGCCAGCAGCTTAGTTGGTGGGGAGACCCAGTACTTC
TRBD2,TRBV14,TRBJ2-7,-,CASSQSSGRNYEQYF,TGTGCCAGCAGCCAGTCTAGCGGGAGGAACTACGAGCAGTACTTC
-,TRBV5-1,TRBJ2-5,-,CASSSSHGTQYF,TGCGCCAGCAGCTCCTCTCATGGGACCCAGTACTTC
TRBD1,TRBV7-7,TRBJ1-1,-,CASSRDRGTEAFF,TGTGCCAGCAGCCGTGACAGGGGCACTGAAGCTTTCTTT
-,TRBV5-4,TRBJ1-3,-,CASSLGRAVNTIYF,TGTGCCAGCAGCTTGGGCAGGGCGGTGAACACCATATATTTT
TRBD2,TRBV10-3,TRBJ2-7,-,CASYSGTSVGEQYF,TGTGCCTCTTACTCCGGGACTAGCGTAGGGGAGCAGTACTTC
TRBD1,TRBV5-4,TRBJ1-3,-,CASSSGQGGTGNTIYF,TGTGCCAGCAGCTCTGGACAGGGTGGTACTGGAAACACCATATATTTT
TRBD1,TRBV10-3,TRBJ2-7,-,CAIQETGSTYEQYF,TGTGCCATCCAAGAGACAGGGAGCACCTACGAGCAGTACTTC
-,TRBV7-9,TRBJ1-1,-,CASRSQSYRDVAFF,TGTGCCAGCAGGTCCCAGTCGTACAGGGACGTAGCTTTCTTT
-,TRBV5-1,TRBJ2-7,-,CASSMDPGVSTYEQYF,TGCGCCAGCAGCATGGACCCCGGGGTCTCAACCTACGAGCAGTACTTC